The 18 T cell receptor beta chains below all came from one sample that was sequenced in a study of cytomegalovirus exposure and HLA in healthy donors. In the PCR, 60 Vbeta and 13 Jbeta primers were used. The data were produced by immunoSEQ multiplex PCR, yet TCRdb's version contains in-frame clones alone and is incomplete. The sample records tens of thousands of clones, 72% being singletons. Sequenced material: PBMCs. All receptors derive from a woman aged 40 to 50 in good health and CMV-seropositive.

This chain connects TRBV7-2 to TRBJ2-3; 9 nucleotides align to TRBD2. The CDR3 has 17 residues. Germline loops: CDR1 SGHTA, CDR2 FQGNSA. Unmatched junction bases numbered 14, after V lost 5 bases and J lost 5 bases. The CDR3 loop is CASSPGTAGGFLDTQYF. CDR3 nucleotides: TGTGCCAGCAGCCCCGGAACAGCGGGAGGATTTTTAGATACGCAGTATTTT.

This clone came up a few times. V gene TRBV2 combines with J gene TRBJ1-2, with 8 bases that match TRBD1. Germline assignment: CDR1 SNHLY and CDR2 FYNNEI. V gave up 6 bases and J gave up 6 bases; unmatched junction bases: 15. The CDR3 covers 16 residues. The CDR3 nucleotides read TGTGCCAGCAGGGACAGGGAGGCGACTACTTTTGATGGCTACACCTTC. Residues: CASRDREATTFDGYTF.

This chain connects TRBV27 to TRBJ2-6, with 7 bases aligning to TRBD1. Trimming removed 5 bases from V and 0 bases from J; junction bases left unmatched: 7. The CDR3 loop spans 17 amino acids. CDR1 is MNHEY, CDR2 SMNVEV, per germline (reference sequence). For the CDR3, the DNA is TGTGCCAGCAGTAGACAGGGTTGGAGCTCTGGGGCCAACGTCCTGACTTTC. As protein: CASSRQGWSSGANVLTF.

The chain carries TRBV5-4 and TRBJ1-3; a possible D gene is TRBD1 (6 bases). CDR3 length: 17 residues. Germline loops: CDR1 SGHNT, CDR2 YYREEE (reference sequence). Trimming took 4 bases from V and 9 from J, leaving 26 bases between them. In DNA form, the CDR3 reads TGTGCCAGCAGCCAGGGCCATTCGACAGAGAAAGGGGGCACCATATATTTT. Protein: CASSQGHSTEKGGTIYF.

Only one count was recorded for this clone. V is TRBV4-1 and J is TRBJ2-7, with TRBD1 identical over 10 bases. Losses at the gene ends were 5 bases for V and 4 bases for J; bases not matched to a gene: 5. Looked up from germline, CDR1 is MGHRA and CDR2 is YSYEKL. This CDR3 is 14 amino acids long. In DNA, the CDR3 is TGCGCCAGCAGCTCCGGGACAGGGGCTTACGAGCAGTACTTC. Residues: CASSSGTGAYEQYF.

The J gene is TRBJ2-7, the V gene TRBV11-2; weak D call: TRBD2 (6 bases). Trimming pared 5 bases from V and 0 bases from J, leaving 11 bases between. The CDR3 covers 14 residues. Germline CDR1 is SGHAT and CDR2 is FQNNGV. CDR3 amino acids: CASSLLAASYEQYF. The CDR3 DNA is TGTGCCAGCAGCCTCTTAGCGGCCTCCTACGAGCAGTACTTC.

This clone was observed a few times. The chain uses TRBV6-5 and TRBJ1-4; perhaps TRBD1 as D (5 bases). Trimming took 4 bases from V and 7 from J, leaving 16 bases between them. CDR3 length equals 15 residues. Germline CDR1 and CDR2: MNHEY and SVGAGI. The CDR3 region is CASSFGGEAREKLFF. The CDR3 DNA reads as TGTGCCAGCAGTTTTGGAGGGGAGGCGCGTGAAAAACTGTTTTTT.

The chain couples TRBV10-1 to TRBJ1-5; possibly TRBD1 for D (6 bases). The V and J ends lost 6 bases and 6 bases respectively, with 21 bases between them. Germline V gene data show CDR1 as WNHNN and CDR2 as SYGVQD (reference sequence). CDR3 length: 16 amino acids. This CDR3 is CASSPPKTGWGQPQHF. CDR3 DNA: TGCGCCAGCAGCCCCCCAAAAACAGGGTGGGGTCAGCCCCAGCATTTT.

The V call is TRBV7-6, the J call TRBJ2-5; D might be TRBD2 (6 bases). The germline V and J ends were trimmed by 0 bases and 2 bases, with 16 bases remaining between them. Germline V gives CDR1 SGHVS, CDR2 FNYEAQ. CDR3 size: 17 residues. The DNA for the CDR3 is TGTGCCAGCAGCTTAGCTGTGGGAGGTGGATGGCAAGAGACCCAGTACTTC. Translating it yields CASSLAVGGGWQETQYF. Full variable domain (missing parts from reference TRBV7-6 and TRBJ2-5): GAGVSQSPRYKVTKRGQDVALRCDPISGHVSLYWYRQALGQGPEFLTYFNYEAQQDKSGLPNDRFSAERPEGSISTLTIQRTEQRDSAMYRCASSLAVGGGWQETQYFGPGTRLLVL.

V gene TRBV27 combines with J gene TRBJ2-7; 8 bases agree with TRBD1. Germline V CDR1 and CDR2: MNHEY, SMNVEV (reference sequence). The ends lost 1 base at V and 5 bases at J; junction bases unmatched: 4. CDR3 length: 14 amino acids. This CDR3 reads CASSLWGQVDEQYF. The CDR3 bases are TGTGCCAGCAGTTTATGGGGACAGGTTGACGAGCAGTACTTC.

The CDR3 bases are TGTGCCTGGAGTGGGCGGAACACAGATACGCAGTATTTT. Its protein is CAWSGRNTDTQYF. The chain links TRBV30 to TRBJ2-3; D gene ambiguous. The V end was cut by 1 base, the J end by 2 bases, with 7 bases between. CDR1 and CDR2 (germline): GTSNPN, SVGIG (reference sequence). CDR3 length: 13 residues.

The chain employs TRBV4-1 and TRBJ2-2, with D tentatively TRBD1 (5 bases). The V end was cut by 2 bases, the J end by 1 base, with 5 bases between. The CDR3 sequence is 14 residues long. The germline CDR1 and CDR2 sequences are MGHRA and YSYEKL. CDR3 protein: CASSQQGNTGELFF. The CDR3 DNA sequence: TGCGCCAGCAGCCAACAGGGGAACACCGGGGAGCTGTTTTTT.

In its sample, this clone was seen once. The chain carries TRBV9 and TRBJ2-5; 7 nucleotides match TRBD1. Germline-derived CDR1 and CDR2 are SGDLS and YYNGEE. The CDR3 extends over 15 amino acids. V shed 0 bases, J shed 3 bases, and the junction held 5 bases outside the gene matches. The CDR3 nucleotides are TGTGCCAGCAGCGTAGGCCCTGACAGGGAAGAGACCCAGTACTTC. Protein sequence: CASSVGPDREETQYF.

As concerns this clone: Other DNA sequences from this sample encode an identical CDR3 as well. The chain links TRBV20-1 to TRBJ2-7, with TRBD1 identical over 8 bases. This CDR3 comprises 11 residues. Germline V lookup: CDR1 DFQATT, CDR2 SNEGSKA (reference sequence). Trimming cost V 6 bases and J 5 bases; bases outside gene matches: 3. The CDR3 DNA follows: TGCAGTGCCAGACAGGGGAACGAGCAGTACTTC. The encoded protein is CSARQGNEQYF.

The V and J genes are TRBV28 and TRBJ2-1; perhaps TRBD1 as D (6 bases). Trimming cost V 9 bases and J 5 bases, with 14 bases left between them. Per germline, CDR1 MDHEN and CDR2 SYDVKM. The CDR3 loop spans 13 amino acids. The CDR3 here is CASNGTPNNEQFF. As DNA, the CDR3 is TGTGCCAGTAACGGGACACCGAACAATGAGCAGTTCTTC. The variable domain in full, with the rest retrieved from reference TRBV28 and TRBJ2-1, is DVKVTQSSRYLVKRTGEKVFLECVQDMDHENMFWYRQDPGLGLRLIYFSYDVKMKEKGDIPEGYSVSREKKERFSLILESASTNQTSMYLCASNGTPNNEQFFGPGTRLTVL.

This clone has just a few counts. This chain connects TRBV29-1 to TRBJ2-7, with 10 bases lining up with TRBD1. The CDR3 loop spans 16 amino acids. Germline trimming cut 6 bases from V and 6 bases from J; bases unmatched to any gene: 17. From germline, CDR1 is SQVTM and CDR2 ANQGSEA. The CDR3 DNA follows: TGCAGCGTCCCCAAAAAGGGACAGGGGTTTTTCGGCGAGCAGTACTTC. Translated, it gives CSVPKKGQGFFGEQYF.

This chain joins TRBV9 and TRBJ2-3; TRBD1 might be the D (6 bases). The germline V gene encodes CDR1 SGDLS and CDR2 YYNGEE. V was cut by 2 bases and J by 2 bases, with 15 bases left in between. The CDR3 runs to 16 residues. Written as DNA, the CDR3 is TGTGCCAGCAGCGTGGGGGCCTCCCACGACACAGATACGCAGTATTTT. Translating it yields CASSVGASHDTDTQYF. Full variable domain (missing parts from reference TRBV9 and TRBJ2-3): DSGVTQTPKHLITATGQRVTLRCSPRSGDLSVYWYQQSLDQGLQFLIQYYNGEERAKGNILERFSAQQFPDLHSELNLSSLELGDSALYFCASSVGASHDTDTQYFGPGTRLTVL.

The rearrangement uses TRBV6-5 and TRBJ2-5; tentative D call: TRBD1 (6 bases). The J call may be mistaken, given a closer DNA end match to TRBJ2-7. Germline CDR1 is MNHEY and CDR2 is SVGAGI. This CDR3 contains 16 residues. For the CDR3, the DNA is TGTGCCAGCAGTTACTCGAAGTGGGACAACTCCTACGAGCAGTACTTC. It is translated as CASSYSKWDNSYEQYF.